These 23 T cell receptor beta chains share one sample of origin, sequenced in a study of T cell changes during pregnancy in multiple sclerosis. Profiled with immunoSEQ multiplex PCR; TCRdb holds only in-frame clones, not every one. The table includes some 40,000 clones, 85% to 90% detected once. Specimen: CD4+ T cells from peripheral blood mononuclear cells, collected in the first trimester of pregnancy. Receptors originate from a female donor with multiple sclerosis, enrolled in a pregnancy study.

This clone was observed a single time. This chain uses TRBV15 with TRBJ1-3, with 12 bases that match TRBD1. Germline-derived CDR1 and CDR2 are LNHNV and YYDKDF (reference sequence). After removal of 5 bases from V and 0 bases from J, the junction contained 11 bases not matched to a gene. There are 19 residues in the CDR3. In DNA form, the CDR3 reads TGTGCCACCAGCTCCGGGACAGGGGGCACTAGGAGCTCTGGAAACACCATATATTTT. Its protein product is CATSSGTGGTRSSGNTIYF.

The chain joins TRBV30 to TRBJ2-2; D possibly corresponds to TRBD2 (6 bases). The germline V gene has CDR1 GTSNPN and CDR2 SVGIG (reference sequence). Trimming shortened V by 3 bases and J by 6 bases, and 14 bases separated the two germline ends. This CDR3 contains 14 residues. CDR3 in amino acids: CAWSPFLAAGELFF. CDR3 nucleotide sequence: TGTGCCTGGAGCCCCTTCTTAGCGGCCGGGGAGCTGTTTTTT.

The chain employs TRBV19 and TRBJ1-4; 7 bases line up with TRBD1. Germline V gene data show CDR1 as LNHDA and CDR2 as SQIVND (reference sequence). This CDR3 has 13 residues. The V and J ends lost 6 bases and 8 bases, in that order; junction bases with no gene match: 6. CDR3 protein: CASRETGREKLFF. The DNA of the CDR3 is TGTGCCAGTAGGGAGACAGGGCGCGAAAAACTGTTTTTT.

The chain couples TRBV27 to TRBJ2-7, with a weak D call TRBD2 (6 bases). With 2 bases removed from V and 3 bases from J, the gap between germline ends came to 17 bases. This CDR3 comprises 16 residues. Germline CDR1 is MNHEY and CDR2 is SMNVEV (reference sequence). The DNA of the CDR3 is TGTGCCAGCAGTTTAGGGGAAGGTAGCGGAGGCTACGAGCAGTACTTC. Its translation: CASSLGEGSGGYEQYF.

About this clone itself: This CDR3 is also generated by other DNA sequences in the sample. As DNA, the CDR3 is TGTGCCAGCTCGCCCGGGACAGGAGCCTACGAGCAGTACTTC. It translates to CASSPGTGAYEQYF. The chain links TRBV18 to TRBJ2-7, with 8 bases fitting TRBD1. Per the germline V gene, CDR1 is KGHSH and CDR2 is LQKENI. Germline trimming cut 6 bases from V and 2 bases from J; bases unmatched to any gene: 6. This CDR3 region has 14 residues.

This clone was counted a few times. The chain uses TRBV28 and TRBJ2-7; 9 bases fit TRBD2. There are 14 residues in the CDR3. V lost 10 bases to trimming and J lost 0 bases; unmatched junction nucleotides: 7. In germline, CDR1 is MDHEN, CDR2 SYDVKM. The CDR3 bases are TGTGCCACCCATAATAGCGGGAGCTCCTACGAGCAGTACTTC. Translating gives CATHNSGSSYEQYF.

This clone is a singleton in its sample. The chain has TRBV5-4 and TRBJ2-7; D uncertain. The V gene lost 4 bases and the J gene lost 6 bases, with 14 bases spanning the gap. This CDR3 is built from 13 residues. Germline lookup yields CDR1 SGHNT and CDR2 YYREEE (reference sequence). CDR3: CASSRGLPTEQYF. The CDR3 nucleotides read TGTGCCAGCAGCCGAGGTCTTCCCACCGAGCAGTACTTC.

The V call is TRBV7-9, the J call TRBJ2-2; the D is unclear. There are 12 residues in the CDR3. The V gene's germline CDR1 is SEHNR and CDR2 FQNEAQ (reference sequence). Trimming took 3 bases from V and 6 from J, leaving 5 bases between them. CDR3 sequence reads: CASSFQAGELFF. CDR3 sequence (DNA): TGTGCCAGCAGCTTTCAGGCCGGGGAGCTGTTTTTT.

The V call is TRBV7-2, the J call TRBJ2-2; 7 nucleotides agree with TRBD1. The CDR3 runs to 15 residues. V dropped 4 bases and J dropped 1; count of bases not matched to a gene: 3. From germline, CDR1 is SGHTA and CDR2 FQGNSA. The CDR3 bases are TGTGCCAGCAGCTACTACAGGGGGAACACCGGGGAGCTGTTTTTT. This sequence encodes CASSYYRGNTGELFF.

This rearrangement joins TRBV27 to TRBJ2-7; 12 bases line up with TRBD1. The CDR3 length is 16 residues. V lost 2 bases, J lost 7 bases, and 9 bases stayed unmatched. The germline CDR1 and CDR2 sequences are MNHEY and SMNVEV (reference sequence). The CDR3 sequence is CASSLAPGTGGKEQYF. The DNA of the CDR3 is TGTGCCAGCAGTTTAGCCCCCGGGACAGGGGGCAAGGAGCAGTACTTC.

V usage is TRBV30 and J usage is TRBJ2-3, with unresolved D. Between the trimmed V and J ends, which lost 4 bases and 4 bases, there was a span of 15 bases. There are 14 residues in the CDR3. The germline V gene encodes CDR1 GTSNPN and CDR2 SVGIG (reference sequence). CDR3 sequence: CAWMAATYSDTQYF. The CDR3 DNA sequence: TGTGCCTGGATGGCGGCGACTTACTCAGATACGCAGTATTTT.

This clone showed up just a few times. The chain uses TRBV5-6 and TRBJ1-1; TRBD1 is a possible D gene (6 bases). Germline V gene lookup returns CDR1 SGHDT and CDR2 YYEEEE. Trimming took 3 bases from V and 11 from J, leaving 11 bases between them. The CDR3 runs 11 residues. Here the CDR3 DNA reads TGTGCCAGCAGCTCTGGGGGGGCCGCTTTCTTT. It yields the protein CASSSGGAAFF.

This clone has only a few counts. The chain couples TRBV5-4 to TRBJ2-7; D is perhaps TRBD2 (5 bases). The CDR3 runs 15 residues. The germline V and J ends were trimmed by 1 base and 0 bases, with 11 bases remaining between them. Germline loops: CDR1 SGHNT, CDR2 YYREEE (reference sequence). The CDR3 nucleotides are TGTGCCAGCAGCTTGTACGAGGAGGACTCCTACGAGCAGTACTTC. It is translated as CASSLYEEDSYEQYF.

The chain is built from TRBV7-2 and TRBJ2-4, with 9 bases fitting TRBD1. This CDR3 has 13 amino acids. The germline gives CDR1 SGHTA, CDR2 FQGNSA. Trimming cost V 6 bases and J 7 bases; bases outside gene matches: 4. The CDR3 DNA reads TGTGCCAGCAGTCCCGACAGGGGGAACATTCAGTACTTC. Its protein is CASSPDRGNIQYF.

The V and J genes are TRBV19 and TRBJ2-6; a possible D gene is TRBD1 (6 bases). CDR1 LNHDA and CDR2 SQIVND come from the germline V gene (reference sequence). The CDR3 loop spans 17 amino acids. Trimming cost V 2 bases and J 2 bases, with 13 bases left between them. Here the CDR3 reads CASSIRRSGAGANVLTF. Here the CDR3 DNA reads TGTGCCAGTAGTATAAGGAGGTCAGGGGCTGGGGCCAACGTCCTGACTTTC.

V gene TRBV5-4 combines with J gene TRBJ2-5, with TRBD1 as a possible D gene (6 bases). The V end was cut by 0 bases, the J end by 1 base, with 16 bases between. The germline V gene has CDR1 SGHNT and CDR2 YYREEE (reference sequence). CDR3 length: 17 residues. The CDR3 region has the DNA TGTGCCAGCAGCTTGGGAACAGGGACGATTCGCCAAGAGACCCAGTACTTC. Amino acid sequence: CASSLGTGTIRQETQYF.

DNA of the CDR3: TGTGCCAGCAGCCCCAAAGCGGGAAGGGTCACCGGGGAGCTGTTTTTT. It yields the protein CASSPKAGRVTGELFF. V usage is TRBV9 and J usage is TRBJ2-2, with TRBD2 matching 7 bases. V lost 4 bases to trimming and J lost 4 bases; unmatched junction nucleotides: 10. The CDR3 covers 16 residues. Per the germline V gene, CDR1 is SGDLS and CDR2 is YYNGEE.

This clone was picked up a small number of times. J is TRBJ1-2 and V is TRBV30; tentatively, D is TRBD1 (5 bases). Trimming pared 2 bases from V and 2 bases from J, leaving 9 bases between. The germline V gene encodes CDR1 GTSNPN and CDR2 SVGIG (reference sequence). CDR3 length: 13 amino acids. CDR3 sequence (DNA): TGTGCCTGGAGTACAGGTTTGAACTATGGCTACACCTTC. Encoded protein: CAWSTGLNYGYTF.

This chain joins TRBV5-4 and TRBJ2-3, with 10 bases identical to TRBD2. Trimming at V came to 2 bases and at J to 7 bases, leaving 10 bases not matched to a gene. Germline V gene data show CDR1 as SGHNT and CDR2 as YYREEE (reference sequence). The CDR3 totals 16 residues. In DNA, the CDR3 is TGTGCCAGCAGCTTTGCGGCTAGCGGGAGCTTAAATACGCAGTATTTT. The encoded protein is CASSFAASGSLNTQYF.

V usage is TRBV21-1 and J usage is TRBJ2-7; TRBD1 is the table's D call, not checked against the DNA. TRBV21-1 is noted as a pseudogene. CDR3 length equals 20 residues. The CDR3 here is CASSKVPHLLARDRGSEQYF. The CDR3 nucleotides read TGTGCCAGCAGCAAAGTTCCCCATCTCTTAGCCCGGGACAGGGGCAGCGAGCAGTACTTC.

J is TRBJ2-7 and V is TRBV28; 10 positions match TRBD1. The ends lost 6 bases at V and 6 bases at J; junction bases unmatched: 11. CDR3 length: 15 amino acids. Germline V gives CDR1 MDHEN, CDR2 SYDVKM. This chain's CDR3 is CASRITGTGAFEQYF. The CDR3 DNA is TGTGCCAGCAGGATAACCGGGACAGGGGCATTCGAGCAGTACTTC.

The rearrangement joins TRBV6-1 to TRBJ1-4; D remains ambiguous. Germline V gene data show CDR1 as MNHNS and CDR2 as SASEGT. Trimming removed 3 bases at V and 3 bases at J, with 14 bases between. The CDR3 has 16 amino acids. The CDR3 DNA reads as TGTGCCAGCAGTGAGAATTGGAGGATTCCTAATGAAAAACTGTTTTTT. It is translated as CASSENWRIPNEKLFF.

The chain links TRBV5-1 to TRBJ2-3; 15 nucleotides agree with TRBD2. Trimming removed 0 bases from V and 4 bases from J; junction bases left unmatched: 6. The germline CDR1 and CDR2 sequences are SGHRS and YFSETQ. This CDR3 is built from 18 residues. The CDR3 here is CASSLAGLAGGGADTQYF. In DNA form, the CDR3 reads TGCGCCAGCAGCTTGGCTGGACTAGCGGGAGGGGGAGCAGATACGCAGTATTTT.